These T cell receptor beta chains were read from a single sample in a study of blood T cell repertoires in COVID-19. The protocol was immunoSEQ multiplex PCR, while the TCRdb copy is restricted to in-frame clones and leaves out a portion. The table has about 150,000 clones, about nine tenths seen once. The sequencing input was peripheral blood. Every receptor here comes from a man aged 50-60 years who had recovered from COVID-19. Both conserved end residues are part of each CDR3. Each record gives: J gene, D gene, V gene, clone size, CDR3 protein, CDR3 DNA. D genes are given only for firm matches. Some rows mark clone size as missing; the rest say once, few, many or name a class of expanded clone.

J gene: TRBJ1-1; D gene: .; V gene: TRBV5-6; clone size: .; CDR3 protein: CASSSLRGYSEAFF; CDR3 DNA: TGTGCCAGCAGCTCGCTAAGGGGGTATAGTGAAGCTTTCTTT
J gene: TRBJ2-3; D gene: .; V gene: TRBV2; clone size: few; CDR3 protein: CASGMRDSTDTQYF; CDR3 DNA: TGTGCCAGCGGAATGCGGGATAGCACAGATACGCAGTATTTT
J gene: TRBJ2-1; D gene: TRBD2; V gene: TRBV27; clone size: .; CDR3 protein: CASSPGLPPGWEQFF; CDR3 DNA: TGTGCCAGCAGTCCGGGACTACCTCCCGGGTGGGAGCAGTTCTTC
J gene: TRBJ1-1; D gene: TRBD1; V gene: TRBV5-6; clone size: few; CDR3 protein: CASSLAEDRGVTEAFF; CDR3 DNA: TGTGCCAGCAGCTTGGCCGAAGACAGGGGTGTCACTGAAGCTTTCTTT
J gene: TRBJ1-1; D gene: .; V gene: TRBV5-8; clone size: .; CDR3 protein: CASSFVRVNMNTEAFF; CDR3 DNA: TGTGCCAGCAGCTTTGTGAGGGTAAATATGAACACTGAAGCTTTCTTT
J gene: TRBJ2-1; D gene: TRBD1; V gene: TRBV6-4; clone size: few; CDR3 protein: CASSEGQGANNEQFF; CDR3 DNA: TGTGCCAGCAGTGAAGGACAGGGGGCAAACAATGAGCAGTTCTTC
J gene: TRBJ1-6; D gene: .; V gene: TRBV5-1; clone size: .; CDR3 protein: CASSSTGSSYNSPLHF; CDR3 DNA: TGCGCCAGCAGCTCAACAGGGAGCTCCTATAATTCACCCCTCCACTTT
J gene: TRBJ1-4; D gene: .; V gene: TRBV6-5; clone size: .; CDR3 protein: CASSKQGPMYGKLFF; CDR3 DNA: TGTGCCAGCAGCAAACAGGGCCCCATGTACGGAAAACTGTTTTTT
J gene: TRBJ1-6; D gene: TRBD1; V gene: TRBV19; clone size: .; CDR3 protein: CASHSGTGYSPLHF; CDR3 DNA: TGTGCCAGCCACTCCGGGACAGGGTATTCACCCCTCCACTTT
J gene: TRBJ2-5; D gene: .; V gene: TRBV21-1; clone size: .; CDR3 protein: CASSPNLRQPQETQYF; CDR3 DNA: TGTGCCAGCAGCCCAAACCTCAGACAGCCCCAAGAGACCCAGTACTTC
J gene: TRBJ2-5; D gene: TRBD1; V gene: TRBV19; clone size: .; CDR3 protein: CASSLQPGQGDQETQYF; CDR3 DNA: TGTGCCAGTAGTCTCCAACCGGGACAGGGGGACCAAGAGACCCAGTACTTC
J gene: TRBJ2-3; D gene: .; V gene: TRBV2; clone size: .; CDR3 protein: CASSALRLETDTQYF; CDR3 DNA: TGTGCCAGCAGTGCCCTGCGCTTGGAGACAGATACGCAGTATTTT
J gene: TRBJ2-5; D gene: TRBD2; V gene: TRBV5-1; clone size: .; CDR3 protein: CASSSGLAGDQETQYF; CDR3 DNA: TGCGCCAGCAGCTCGGGACTAGCGGGGGACCAAGAGACCCAGTACTTC
J gene: TRBJ1-5; D gene: .; V gene: TRBV2; clone size: .; CDR3 protein: CASSPASSNQPQHF; CDR3 DNA: TGTGCCAGCAGTCCGGCTAGTAGCAATCAGCCCCAGCATTTT
J gene: TRBJ1-2; D gene: .; V gene: TRBV7-8; clone size: .; CDR3 protein: CASSPGGYGYTF; CDR3 DNA: TGTGCCAGCAGCCCCGGGGGCTATGGCTACACCTTC
J gene: TRBJ1-5; D gene: .; V gene: TRBV18; clone size: .; CDR3 protein: CASSPGHLPNQPQHF; CDR3 DNA: TGTGCCAGCTCACCGGGACACCTCCCCAATCAGCCCCAGCATTTT
J gene: TRBJ1-4; D gene: .; V gene: TRBV30; clone size: .; CDR3 protein: CAWGPYTGFEEKLFF; CDR3 DNA: TGTGCCTGGGGGCCCTACACAGGGTTTGAGGAAAAACTGTTTTTT
J gene: TRBJ1-1; D gene: .; V gene: TRBV9; clone size: .; CDR3 protein: CASSVFPTGNTEAFF; CDR3 DNA: TGTGCCAGCAGCGTGTTCCCGACGGGAAACACTGAAGCTTTCTTT
J gene: TRBJ1-1; D gene: .; V gene: TRBV4-3; clone size: .; CDR3 protein: CASSPRAMNTEAFF; CDR3 DNA: TGCGCCAGCAGCCCAAGAGCCATGAACACTGAAGCTTTCTTT
J gene: TRBJ2-7; D gene: .; V gene: TRBV5-4; clone size: few; CDR3 protein: CASSLEAGQREQYF; CDR3 DNA: TGTGCCAGCAGCTTGGAGGCGGGACAGAGGGAGCAGTACTTC
J gene: TRBJ1-2; D gene: TRBD1; V gene: TRBV3-1/TRBV3-2; clone size: .; CDR3 protein: CASSQATGDYGYTF; CDR3 DNA: TGTGCCAGCAGCCAAGCCACAGGGGACTATGGCTACACCTTC
J gene: TRBJ2-3; D gene: TRBD2; V gene: TRBV2; clone size: .; CDR3 protein: CASSGLAGGNTQYF; CDR3 DNA: TGTGCCAGCAGTGGACTAGCGGGGGGAAATACGCAGTATTTT
J gene: TRBJ1-5; D gene: .; V gene: TRBV7-2; clone size: .; CDR3 protein: CASSFGQGSQPQHF; CDR3 DNA: TGTGCCAGCAGCTTCGGCCAGGGAAGTCAGCCCCAGCATTTT
J gene: TRBJ1-3; D gene: TRBD1; V gene: TRBV4-2; clone size: .; CDR3 protein: CASSQPGQGRSGNTIYF; CDR3 DNA: TGTGCCAGCAGCCAACCCGGACAGGGGCGCTCTGGAAACACCATATATTTT
J gene: TRBJ1-1; D gene: .; V gene: TRBV4-3; clone size: .; CDR3 protein: CASSQARGRASSEAFF; CDR3 DNA: TGCGCCAGCAGCCAGGCAAGGGGAAGGGCTTCCTCTGAAGCTTTCTTT
J gene: TRBJ2-7; D gene: TRBD2; V gene: TRBV27; clone size: few; CDR3 protein: CASKPGLAGAYEQYF; CDR3 DNA: TGTGCCAGCAAGCCGGGACTAGCGGGGGCCTACGAGCAGTACTTC
J gene: TRBJ1-1; D gene: .; V gene: TRBV5-1; clone size: .; CDR3 protein: CASSGRGVNTEAFF; CDR3 DNA: TGCGCCAGCAGCGGCCGGGGGGTGAACACTGAAGCTTTCTTT
J gene: TRBJ2-7; D gene: .; V gene: TRBV11-2; clone size: .; CDR3 protein: CASSFEVAIYEQYF; CDR3 DNA: TGTGCCAGCAGCTTCGAGGTAGCCATCTACGAGCAGTACTTC
J gene: TRBJ1-1; D gene: .; V gene: TRBV27; clone size: few; CDR3 protein: CASRWADLAFF; CDR3 DNA: TGTGCCAGCAGGTGGGCCGATCTAGCTTTCTTT
J gene: TRBJ2-7; D gene: TRBD1; V gene: TRBV11-2; clone size: .; CDR3 protein: CASSLVARGLGEQYF; CDR3 DNA: TGTGCCAGCAGCTTAGTAGCCAGGGGGCTGGGAGAGCAGTACTTC
J gene: TRBJ1-4; D gene: .; V gene: TRBV7-2; clone size: .; CDR3 protein: CASSLAAGGEKLFF; CDR3 DNA: TGTGCCAGCAGCTTAGCCGCCGGGGGGGAAAAACTGTTTTTT
J gene: TRBJ1-1; D gene: TRBD1; V gene: TRBV19; clone size: .; CDR3 protein: CASSVKTGTGGPNTEAFF; CDR3 DNA: TGTGCCAGTAGTGTTAAGACAGGGACAGGGGGCCCGAACACTGAAGCTTTCTTT
J gene: TRBJ2-1; D gene: TRBD2; V gene: TRBV5-4; clone size: .; CDR3 protein: CASSPPPGTSGGVEQFF; CDR3 DNA: TGTGCCAGCAGCCCACCGCCCGGGACTAGCGGGGGGGTTGAGCAGTTCTTC
J gene: TRBJ2-7; D gene: .; V gene: TRBV7-2; clone size: .; CDR3 protein: CASSFPQGSYEQYF; CDR3 DNA: TGTGCCAGCAGCTTCCCCCAGGGATCCTACGAGCAGTACTTC
J gene: TRBJ2-5; D gene: TRBD2; V gene: TRBV3-1/TRBV3-2; clone size: .; CDR3 protein: CASSQAPGTSGEETQYF; CDR3 DNA: TGTGCCAGCAGCCAAGCGCCCGGGACTAGCGGTGAAGAGACCCAGTACTTC
J gene: TRBJ2-2; D gene: .; V gene: TRBV7-8; clone size: .; CDR3 protein: CASSLAMSGTGELFF; CDR3 DNA: TGTGCCAGCAGCTTAGCGATGTCGGGGACCGGGGAGCTGTTTTTT
J gene: TRBJ2-7; D gene: TRBD1; V gene: TRBV4-1; clone size: once; CDR3 protein: CASSQADRVTYEQYF; CDR3 DNA: TGCGCCAGCAGCCAAGCGGACAGGGTCACCTACGAGCAGTACTTC
J gene: TRBJ1-4; D gene: .; V gene: TRBV4-3; clone size: .; CDR3 protein: CASSRDTGTNEKLFF; CDR3 DNA: TGCGCCAGCAGCCGAGACACAGGGACTAATGAAAAACTGTTTTTT
J gene: TRBJ2-7; D gene: TRBD1; V gene: TRBV7-9; clone size: .; CDR3 protein: CASSFDDPGQSSYEQYF; CDR3 DNA: TGTGCCAGCAGCTTCGACGATCCGGGACAGAGCTCCTACGAGCAGTACTTC
J gene: TRBJ2-7; D gene: TRBD2; V gene: TRBV12-3/TRBV12-4; clone size: once; CDR3 protein: CASRPRGVYEQYF; CDR3 DNA: TGTGCCAGCAGACCTCGGGGGGTCTACGAGCAGTACTTC
J gene: TRBJ1-6; D gene: .; V gene: TRBV5-1; clone size: .; CDR3 protein: CASSLDQGRAGSPLHF; CDR3 DNA: TGCGCCAGCAGCTTGGATCAGGGGCGTGCAGGTTCACCCCTCCACTTT
J gene: TRBJ2-3; D gene: TRBD2; V gene: TRBV11-2; clone size: .; CDR3 protein: CASTLLAGASQDTQYF; CDR3 DNA: TGTGCCAGCACCCTACTAGCGGGGGCCTCACAAGATACGCAGTATTTT
J gene: TRBJ2-2; D gene: .; V gene: TRBV4-3; clone size: .; CDR3 protein: CASSQDRAGAGELFF; CDR3 DNA: TGCGCCAGCAGCCAAGACAGGGCAGGGGCCGGGGAGCTGTTTTTT
J gene: TRBJ1-1; D gene: .; V gene: TRBV6-2/TRBV6-3; clone size: .; CDR3 protein: CASSEGGVNTEAFF; CDR3 DNA: TGTGCCAGCAGCGAGGGGGGGGTGAACACTGAAGCTTTCTTT
J gene: TRBJ1-4; D gene: TRBD1; V gene: TRBV5-1; clone size: .; CDR3 protein: CASSLVAGGREKLFF; CDR3 DNA: TGCGCCAGCAGCTTGGTAGCAGGGGGTAGGGAAAAACTGTTTTTT
J gene: TRBJ1-2; D gene: TRBD1; V gene: TRBV11-3; clone size: .; CDR3 protein: CASSPRTGIRYGYTF; CDR3 DNA: TGTGCCAGCAGCCCTAGGACAGGGATTCGGTATGGCTACACCTTC
J gene: TRBJ2-3; D gene: .; V gene: TRBV6-5; clone size: .; CDR3 protein: CASSLGGSTDTQYF; CDR3 DNA: TGTGCCAGCAGCCTCGGAGGTAGCACAGATACGCAGTATTTT
J gene: TRBJ1-1; D gene: .; V gene: TRBV5-4; clone size: .; CDR3 protein: CASSPPGHMNTEAFF; CDR3 DNA: TGTGCCAGCAGCCCTCCGGGACATATGAACACTGAAGCTTTCTTT
J gene: TRBJ2-7; D gene: TRBD1; V gene: TRBV11-2; clone size: .; CDR3 protein: CASSLDTGTGLYEQYF; CDR3 DNA: TGTGCCAGCAGCTTAGATACCGGGACAGGGCTATACGAGCAGTACTTC
J gene: TRBJ2-1; D gene: .; V gene: TRBV20-1; clone size: .; CDR3 protein: CSARVIDEQFF; CDR3 DNA: TGCAGTGCTAGAGTAATCGATGAGCAGTTCTTC
J gene: TRBJ2-1; D gene: .; V gene: TRBV11-2; clone size: .; CDR3 protein: CASSLRRDHEQFF; CDR3 DNA: TGTGCCAGCAGCTTACGGAGGGACCATGAGCAGTTCTTC
J gene: TRBJ1-1; D gene: .; V gene: TRBV2; clone size: .; CDR3 protein: CASSEEQGYTEAFF; CDR3 DNA: TGTGCCAGCAGTGAAGAACAGGGCTACACTGAAGCTTTCTTT
J gene: TRBJ1-1; D gene: .; V gene: TRBV30; clone size: .; CDR3 protein: CAWNTQGNTEAFF; CDR3 DNA: TGTGCCTGGAATACACAGGGGAACACTGAAGCTTTCTTT
J gene: TRBJ2-7; D gene: TRBD1; V gene: TRBV2; clone size: .; CDR3 protein: CASSGQGNEQYF; CDR3 DNA: TGTGCCAGCAGTGGACAGGGTAACGAGCAGTACTTC